The 4 T cell receptor beta chains below all came from one sample that was sequenced in a study of blood T cell repertoires in COVID-19. Clones were read by immunoSEQ multiplex PCR, and TCRdb kept only the in-frame ones, dropping some. The sample yields some 200,000 clones, 86% seen once. The sequencing input was peripheral blood. Source of these receptors: a man between 70 and 80 years old with acute or convalescent COVID-19.

The V and J genes are TRBV5-1 and TRBJ2-2; 8 bases line up with TRBD1. J gave up 1 base and V 3 bases, and 5 bases lay outside the gene matches. This CDR3 is built from 16 residues. Germline V lookup: CDR1 SGHRS, CDR2 YFSETQ. CDR3 sequence (DNA): TGCGCCAGCAGCTCATCCGGGACAGGGAACACCGGGGAGCTGTTTTTT. Its translation is CASSSSGTGNTGELFF.

The chain recombines TRBV10-1 with TRBJ2-7, with 9 bases that match TRBD2. The trim removed 5 bases at V and 0 bases at J, leaving 5 bases unmatched. The CDR3 is made up of 15 amino acids. CDR1 is WNHNN and CDR2 is SYGVQD in the germline V gene (reference sequence). The CDR3 sequence is CASSSSGGSSYEQYF. As DNA, the CDR3 is TGCGCCAGCAGTAGCAGCGGGGGGAGCTCCTACGAGCAGTACTTC.

V gene TRBV5-1 combines with J gene TRBJ2-3; 7 nucleotides agree with TRBD1. Germline trimming cut 5 bases from V and 1 base from J; bases unmatched to any gene: 4. Germline V lookup: CDR1 SGHRS, CDR2 YFSETQ. This CDR3 contains 14 residues. The CDR3 DNA sequence: TGCGCCAGCAGGGCAGGGGGAGGCACAGATACGCAGTATTTT. Translated, it gives CASRAGGGTDTQYF.

The rearrangement links TRBV10-3 to TRBJ1-2, with a weak D call TRBD1 (6 bases). V lost 10 bases and J 8 bases, leaving 20 bases between the germline ends. This CDR3 contains 13 residues. Germline values: CDR1 ENHRY, CDR2 SYGVKD. In DNA, the CDR3 is TGTGCCACTTCAACAGGGCGATATGAAGGCTACACCTTC. This translates into CATSTGRYEGYTF.